This is a list of T cell receptor beta chains from one sample in a study of identical twins. TCRdb reprocessed the 5' RACE reads via MiXCR and lists one record per CDR3 protein. The top ten hold about 9% of the sample, which has approximately 230,000 distinct CDR3 sequences, around 15% seen once. The sequenced sample consisted of memory (CD45RO+) T cells sorted from blood. These receptors originate from a young woman in good health. CDR3s include the opening cysteine and the closing phenylalanine or tryptophan. Fields, in order: D gene, clone size, V gene, J gene, CDR3 protein, CDR3 DNA. A D gene is named only where the DNA matches it firmly. Only part of the rows carry a size: once, few, many, or a class if the clone is expanded.

.,.,TRBV7-9,TRBJ2-5,CASSPAGSIGETQYF,TGTGCCAGCAGCCCGGCCGGGAGTATTGGAGAGACCCAGTACTTC
.,many,TRBV2,TRBJ2-7,CASTQNDGYEQYF,TGTGCCAGCACACAGAACGACGGCTACGAGCAGTACTTC
.,many,TRBV6-2/TRBV6-3,TRBJ1-5,CASSYGQENQPQHF,TGTGCCAGCAGTTACGGGCAGGAGAATCAGCCCCAGCATTTT
.,.,TRBV6-1,TRBJ1-1,CASSELPHQYNEAFF,TGTGCCAGCAGTGAACTGCCTCACCAATACAACGAAGCTTTCTTT
TRBD2,many,TRBV20-1,TRBJ2-1,CSASSLAGGSSYNEQFF,TGCAGTGCTAGCAGTCTAGCGGGGGGGAGCTCCTACAATGAGCAGTTCTTC
.,few,TRBV20-1,TRBJ2-2,CSASKNTGELFF,TGCAGTGCTAGTAAGAACACCGGGGAGCTGTTTTTT
TRBD2,few,TRBV20-1,TRBJ2-1,CSARHSGPNEQFF,TGCAGTGCTAGACATAGCGGGCCCAATGAGCAGTTCTTC
TRBD1,few,TRBV7-9,TRBJ1-1,CASSPGTGRRAFF,TGTGCCAGCAGCCCGGGGACAGGGAGGCGAGCTTTCTTT
.,few,TRBV12-3/TRBV12-4,TRBJ1-1,CASSRTVMEAFF,TGTGCCAGCAGCCGGACAGTGATGGAAGCTTTCTTT
.,.,TRBV11-2,TRBJ2-7,CASSLGIGGYEQYF,TGTGCCAGCAGCTTAGGTATAGGGGGCTACGAGCAGTACTTC
.,few,TRBV11-3,TRBJ2-7,CASSLDNREQYF,TGTGCCAGCAGCTTAGATAATCGGGAACAGTACTTC
.,few,TRBV5-1,TRBJ1-6,CASSLERTGNSPLHF,TGCGCCAGCAGCTTGGAGCGCACAGGGAATTCACCCCTCCACTTT
TRBD1,few,TRBV4-1,TRBJ2-1,CASSGQATYNEQFF,TGCGCCAGCAGCGGACAGGCGACCTACAATGAGCAGTTCTTC
.,few,TRBV4-3,TRBJ2-2,CASSREPRTGELFF,TGCGCCAGCAGCCGGGAACCCCGCACCGGGGAGCTGTTTTTT
TRBD1,few,TRBV7-9,TRBJ2-5,CASSPGGHQETQYF,TGTGCCAGCAGCCCAGGGGGCCACCAAGAGACCCAGTACTTC
TRBD1,.,TRBV12-3/TRBV12-4,TRBJ1-2,CASRPGTANYGYTF,TGTGCCAGCAGGCCGGGGACAGCCAACTATGGCTACACCTTC
.,.,TRBV7-9,TRBJ1-1,CASSFRDSQNTEAFF,TGTGCCAGCAGCTTTAGGGACTCCCAGAACACTGAAGCTTTCTTT
TRBD1,.,TRBV20-1,TRBJ1-3,CSARDGTGWDTIYF,TGCAGTGCTAGAGATGGGACAGGGTGGGACACCATATATTTT
.,many,TRBV25-1,TRBJ1-1,CASSPGLMNTEAFF,TGTGCCAGCAGTCCGGGACTGATGAACACTGAAGCTTTCTTT
.,few,TRBV30,TRBJ2-1,CAWHVTFLNEQFF,TGTGCCTGGCATGTGACTTTCTTGAATGAGCAGTTCTTC
TRBD2,few,TRBV12-3/TRBV12-4,TRBJ2-1,CASSFSGRGGNEQFF,TGTGCCAGCAGTTTTAGCGGGAGAGGTGGCAATGAGCAGTTCTTC
.,.,TRBV23-1,TRBJ2-7,CASSQSWFKTYEQYF,TGCGCCAGCAGTCAATCGTGGTTTAAGACCTACGAGCAGTACTTC
TRBD2,few,TRBV7-8,TRBJ2-3,CASSPGLAGGADTQYF,TGTGCCAGCAGCCCCGGACTAGCGGGGGGGGCAGATACGCAGTATTTT
TRBD1,few,TRBV5-1,TRBJ1-4,CASRQGPNEKLFF,TGCGCCAGCAGACAGGGGCCTAATGAAAAACTGTTTTTT
TRBD2,.,TRBV7-2,TRBJ2-7,CASSAQTGLAGVAQYF,TGTGCCAGCAGCGCTCAAACGGGACTAGCGGGAGTCGCGCAGTACTTC
TRBD1,.,TRBV12-3/TRBV12-4,TRBJ1-5,CASRGQDSNQPQHF,TGTGCCAGCAGGGGACAGGATAGCAATCAGCCCCAGCATTTT
TRBD2,.,TRBV12-3/TRBV12-4,TRBJ2-3,CASTWGGDTQYF,TGTGCCAGCACATGGGGGGGGGATACGCAGTATTTT
.,few,TRBV6-1,TRBJ2-1,CASSERVGTYNEQFF,TGTGCCAGCAGTGAGAGAGTAGGGACGTACAATGAGCAGTTCTTC
.,few,TRBV21-1,TRBJ1-1,CASSCPGTFLDTEAFF,TGTGCCAGCAGCTGCCCCGGGACATTCCTAGACACTGAAGCTTTCTTT
.,few,TRBV6-2/TRBV6-3,TRBJ2-5,CASSYYRAKETQYF,TGTGCCAGCAGTTATTACAGGGCTAAAGAGACCCAGTACTTC
.,.,TRBV7-9,TRBJ2-2,CASSLQGYTGELFF,TGTGCCAGCAGCTTACAGGGATACACCGGGGAGCTTTTTTTT
.,.,TRBV11-3,TRBJ2-3,CASSPSAPYTQYF,TGTGCCAGCAGTCCCTCTGCGCCGTATACGCAGTATTTT
TRBD2,.,TRBV20-1,TRBJ2-7,CSASPQAGGRYEQYF,TGCAGTGCTAGTCCCCAAGCGGGGGGACGCTACGAGCAGTACTTC
.,few,TRBV20-1,TRBJ2-5,CSASPPQGGWETQYF,TGCAGTGCTAGCCCACCCCAGGGAGGTTGGGAGACCCAGTACTTC
TRBD2,few,TRBV12-3/TRBV12-4,TRBJ2-7,CASSSGGAGDREQYF,TGTGCCAGCAGTTCCGGGGGAGCGGGAGATCGCGAGCAGTACTTC
.,.,TRBV19,TRBJ1-2,CASRAGTAVPGYTF,TGTGCCAGTAGAGCCGGGACGGCAGTTCCCGGCTACACCTTC
TRBD2,.,TRBV7-8,TRBJ2-7,CASSPRTRYEQYF,TGTGCCAGCAGCCCCCGGACTAGATACGAGCAGTACTTC
.,.,TRBV10-2,TRBJ1-6,CASTDTGKGYNSPLHF,TGCGCCAGCACCGATACAGGGAAAGGTTATAATTCACCCCTCCACTTT
.,few,TRBV4-3,TRBJ1-5,CASSQETAGSNQPQHF,TGCGCCAGCAGCCAAGAGACGGCCGGGAGCAATCAGCCCCAGCATTTT
.,.,TRBV11-2,TRBJ2-1,CASSLRSSAAWNEQFF,TGTGCCAGCAGCTTACGTAGTTCCGCCGCCTGGAATGAGCAGTTCTTC
.,few,TRBV12-3/TRBV12-4,TRBJ2-3,CASSLRPGRAQYF,TGTGCCAGCAGTTTAAGGCCGGGGCGCGCGCAGTATTTT
TRBD2,many,TRBV4-3,TRBJ2-7,CASSHPSGRNSYEQYF,TGCGCCAGCAGCCATCCTAGCGGGCGAAACTCCTACGAGCAGTACTTC
TRBD1,.,TRBV27,TRBJ1-2,CASRLLDRGDGYTF,TGTGCCAGCCGTCTCCTGGACAGGGGGGACGGCTACACCTTC
.,few,TRBV15,TRBJ1-2,CATRLGGANYGYTF,TGTGCCACAAGGTTGGGGGGGGCGAACTATGGCTACACCTTC
.,many,TRBV5-5,TRBJ2-7,CASSSHRGEQYF,TGTGCCAGCAGTTCCCATCGGGGCGAGCAGTACTTC
TRBD1,few,TRBV7-2,TRBJ1-5,CASSLSTGKNQPQHF,TGTGCCAGCAGCTTATCGACAGGGAAGAATCAGCCCCAGCATTTT
.,many,TRBV12-3/TRBV12-4,TRBJ1-2,CASSLVQGYGYTF,TGTGCCAGCAGTTTAGTGCAGGGATATGGCTACACCTTC
.,many,TRBV5-1,TRBJ2-5,CASSLTAWYQETQYF,TGCGCCAGCAGCTTGACAGCTTGGTACCAAGAGACCCAGTACTTC
.,few,TRBV12-3/TRBV12-4,TRBJ1-4,CASSGTPGGGEKLFF,TGTGCCAGCAGCGGTACCCCCGGAGGAGGGGAAAAACTGTTTTTT
.,.,TRBV5-6,TRBJ1-5,CASSNGPGDQPQHF,TGTGCCAGCAGCAACGGACCGGGAGATCAGCCCCAGCATTTT
.,.,TRBV25-1,TRBJ2-1,CASRGQTYNEQFF,TGTGCCAGCAGAGGACAGACCTACAATGAGCAGTTCTTC
TRBD1,many,TRBV5-1,TRBJ2-7,CASSLATGGDYEQYF,TGCGCCAGCAGCTTGGCGACAGGGGGCGATTACGAGCAGTACTTC
.,.,TRBV20-1,TRBJ2-4,CSAFKPAKNIQYF,TGCAGTGCCTTTAAACCAGCCAAAAACATTCAGTACTTC
TRBD1,few,TRBV7-2,TRBJ1-1,CASSPQGARTEAFF,TGTGCCAGCAGCCCGCAGGGGGCCAGGACTGAAGCTTTCTTT
.,.,TRBV6-6,TRBJ1-2,CASSFGIYGYTF,TGTGCCAGCAGTTTTGGGATCTATGGCTACACCTTC
.,.,TRBV6-2/TRBV6-3,TRBJ1-2,CASNDRLLNGYTF,TGTGCCAGCAACGACAGGCTCCTTAATGGCTACACCTTC
TRBD2,medium-sized,TRBV7-2,TRBJ2-1,CASSSRASGGHSEQFF,TGTGCCAGCAGCTCACGGGCTAGCGGGGGTCATAGTGAGCAGTTCTTC
TRBD1,few,TRBV12-3/TRBV12-4,TRBJ2-5,CASSGDRGQETQYF,TGTGCCAGCAGTGGGGACAGGGGCCAAGAGACCCAGTACTTC
.,few,TRBV21-1,TRBJ1-2,CASSKGSDLGTGGDYGYTF,TGTGCCAGCAGCAAGGGAAGTGATTTAGGGACAGGGGGAGACTATGGCTACACCTTC
.,many,TRBV3-1,TRBJ2-7,CASSQNTGPYEQYF,TGTGCCAGCAGCCAGAACACCGGTCCCTACGAGCAGTACTTC